These T cell receptor beta chains were read from a single sample in a study of shared clonotypes between healthy human individuals. Profiled with immunoSEQ multiplex PCR; TCRdb holds only in-frame clones, not every one. The sample has about 450,000 clones; around 80% are singletons. The sample was PBMCs. These receptors came from a woman aged 40 to 50 in good health. Some clones in this sample may be carry-over from other donors' samples. CDR3s include the opening cysteine and the closing phenylalanine or tryptophan. The D gene is left open where the match is weak. Only part of the rows carry a size: once, few, many, or a class if the clone is expanded.

clone_size j_call d_call v_call cdr3_aa
. TRBJ1-4 TRBD1 TRBV19 CATFGQGREKLFF
once TRBJ2-5 . TRBV19 CASSMTEQETQYF
. TRBJ2-7 TRBD1 TRBV11-1 CASSFELGQGDANEQYF
once TRBJ1-1 . TRBV6-1 CASSSTGTEAFF
. TRBJ2-2 . TRBV5-1 CASSLMGSDTGELFF
. TRBJ2-7 TRBD2 TRBV6-5 CATRSAGPPYEQYF
. TRBJ2-7 TRBD2 TRBV5-1 CASSRGTSGRAYEQYF
. TRBJ2-7 TRBD2 TRBV15 CATSSGGDSYEQYF
. TRBJ1-4 . TRBV4-1 CASSQESRIEKLFF
. TRBJ2-2 . TRBV5-4 CASSLIYTGELFF
. TRBJ2-3 TRBD2 TRBV6-1 CASRGAGGSTDTQYF
. TRBJ2-1 . TRBV7-2 CASSLAGRVNEQFF
few TRBJ1-1 TRBD1 TRBV30 CAWNDRGWTEAFF
. TRBJ2-1 TRBD2 TRBV5-1 CASSLTSGSYEQFF
many TRBJ2-1 . TRBV11-3 CASSLDWGSSYNEQFF
. TRBJ2-7 . TRBV2 CASSERRRSSYEQYF
. TRBJ2-5 TRBD2 TRBV7-9 CASSFTSGSQYQETQYF
once TRBJ2-7 . TRBV5-1 CASSLEGTGFGEQYF
. TRBJ1-5 . TRBV5-8 CASSLNSYQPQHF
. TRBJ2-1 . TRBV20-1 CSAKGVYEQFF
. TRBJ1-1 TRBD1 TRBV5-1 CASGYSRTGATEAFF
. TRBJ2-7 . TRBV5-6 CASSFGPYEQYF
. TRBJ2-3 TRBD1 TRBV27 CASSFSTGADTQYF
. TRBJ2-1 . TRBV6-5 CASSYRQHGRNEQFF
. TRBJ1-1 . TRBV5-1 CASSFVVEQGGTEAFF
. TRBJ2-3 . TRBV7-8 CASSLAQGGDTQYF
. TRBJ1-1 . TRBV30 CAWSRQLNTEAFF
. TRBJ1-2 TRBD1 TRBV6-5 CASSPEGAVYGYTF
. TRBJ2-3 TRBD1 TRBV11-2 CASSARGGDRRDTQYF
. TRBJ2-6 . TRBV7-8 CASSSLLGANVLTF
few TRBJ1-5 . TRBV15 CATSTGTGSRNQPQHF
. TRBJ1-2 TRBD1 TRBV10-2 CASSESTGQGATF
. TRBJ2-1 TRBD1 TRBV4-3 CASSQTGQGTNEQFF
once TRBJ2-5 . TRBV30 CAWSVGLWYQETQYF
. TRBJ2-7 . TRBV2 CASSLREGYEQYF
. TRBJ2-2 TRBD2 TRBV29-1 CSVSAGAGELFF
. TRBJ1-2 . TRBV2 CASSEPGYGYTF
few TRBJ2-7 TRBD1 TRBV11-2 CASSPIRGATGVLYEQYF
. TRBJ1-5 . TRBV19 CASSSIGTPLEKPQHF
. TRBJ1-1 . TRBV4-3 CASSRGDVRNEAFF
. TRBJ2-1 . TRBV2 CASSEGQYNEQFF
. TRBJ2-3 TRBD2 TRBV19 CASSGPGTSGKHTQYF
. TRBJ2-2 . TRBV11-2 CASSLGVETGELFF
few TRBJ1-2 . TRBV18 CASSPQNLGALPNYGYTF
. TRBJ1-3 . TRBV5-1 CASSLASELGNTIYF
. TRBJ2-7 . TRBV7-2 CASSRYREQYF
. TRBJ2-7 TRBD2 TRBV6-1 CASSEAWTSDDYEQYF
. TRBJ2-3 . TRBV6-5 CASRLQGSTDTQYF
. TRBJ2-1 . TRBV6-5 CASSYSASRRYNEQFF
once TRBJ2-3 TRBD2 TRBV7-2 CASSLVGLAGGSPDTQYF
. TRBJ2-1 . TRBV19 CASSLVGGAGNEQFF